One sample yielded the 4 T cell receptor beta chains listed below, sequenced in a study of T cell changes during pregnancy in multiple sclerosis. Some clones are missing from TCRdb's copy, which holds only in-frame ones; the method was immunoSEQ multiplex PCR. Among roughly 55,000 clones listed, 92% were seen once. This specimen consisted of CD4+ T cells from peripheral blood mononuclear cells, obtained after pregnancy. Receptor source: a female donor in good health, enrolled as a control in a pregnancy study.

The CDR3 here is CASSSPQLTSTDTQYF. The CDR3, as DNA: TGTGCCAGCAGCTCCCCCCAGCTGACTAGCACAGATACGCAGTATTTT. The chain joins TRBV7-6 to TRBJ2-3, with no clear D. The germline V and J ends were trimmed by 4 bases and 0 bases, with 14 bases remaining between them. The germline V gene encodes CDR1 SGHVS and CDR2 FNYEAQ. The CDR3 extends over 16 amino acids.

This chain connects TRBV28 to TRBJ2-7; possibly TRBD1 for D (7 bases). V was shortened by 3 bases and J by 6 bases, with 9 bases between the two germline ends. This CDR3 has 12 residues. Germline values: CDR1 MDHEN, CDR2 SYDVKM. CDR3 in amino acids: CASSFQGGEQYF. In nucleotides, the CDR3 is TGTGCCAGCAGTTTTCAGGGGGGCGAGCAGTACTTC.

The CDR3 DNA sequence: TGTGCCAGCAGCCCGCGGGCGGGGGCTGAGTATGGCTACACCTTC. Amino acid sequence: CASSPRAGAEYGYTF. The genes are TRBV7-2 and TRBJ1-2; perhaps TRBD1 as D (6 bases). The CDR3 consists of 15 residues. Trimming took 5 bases from V and 5 from J, leaving 18 bases between them. CDR1 is SGHTA, CDR2 FQGNSA, per germline.

The rearrangement uses TRBV18 and TRBJ2-1; a possible D gene is TRBD1 (6 bases). V was pared by 4 bases and J by 4 bases, with 11 bases between. The CDR3 covers 14 residues. Germline CDR1 reads KGHSH; CDR2 reads LQKENI. The CDR3 is CASSLMDSYNEQFF. CDR3 nucleotide sequence: TGTGCCAGCTCACTTATGGACAGTTACAATGAGCAGTTCTTC.